This T cell receptor (beta chain) emerged from a study of T cell responses to AZD1222 COVID-19 vaccine. About the research overall: Second-dose recipients at about 4 or about 12 weeks were treated as one pooled group.

For this clone: Its antigen is unidentified.

This table comes from immunoSEQ multiplex PCR, and its TCRdb copy is limited to in-frame clones, with some not included. The data contain about 150,000 clones, approximately 88% of them singletons. V was cut by 4 bases and J by 7 bases, with 13 bases left in between. Germline lookup yields CDR1 SGHTA and CDR2 FQGTGA. This CDR3 is 13 amino acids long. Study-level results: No day 14 peak samples; only post-peak repertoires were characterized. Donors were chiefly white British, with a greater number of females, and clonal diversity was perhaps underestimated.

V gene TRBV7-3 combines with J gene TRBJ1-2; D gene unclear. The origin of this receptor is an adult in good health. Sequenced here: peripheral blood, sampled on day 0 of AZD1222 vaccination. CDR3 region: CASSSLAGFGYTF. Written as DNA, the CDR3 is TGTGCCAGCAGCTCGTTAGCTGGGTTTGGCTACACCTTC.